This T cell receptor beta chain originates from a study of Ad26.COV2.S vaccination and SARS-CoV-2 variants. Findings and limits, study-wide: Reportedly, spike-specific CD8+ and CD4+ T cell responses achieved substantial breadth once vaccination had taken place.

This CDR3 region has 14 residues. Germline CDR1 and CDR2: MNHEY and SVGEGT. Trimming took 4 bases from V and 2 from J, leaving 11 bases between them. As to treatment: around 19 received Ad26.COV2.S at low or high dose, single or two shots; 5 received placebo; per-sample allocation not given. Each sample was drawn 63 days after the first injection (of vaccine or placebo). The study used a vaccine consisting of an Ad26 vector that expressed Wuhan-strain SARS-CoV-2 spike. The repertoire was sequenced with immunoSEQ multiplex PCR; TCRdb's copy has only in-frame clones and lacks some. The repertoire consists of approximately 300,000 clones, with around 83% occurring once and the leading ten covering 1.9%. This clone has a single count. Its matching antigen is unknown.

The J gene is TRBJ2-5, the V gene TRBV6-2 or TRBV6-3; D call uncertain. Sequenced material: peripheral blood, taken in a trial of Ad26.COV2.S vaccine versus placebo. The clonotype originates from a person aged 18-60 years who received the Ad26.COV2.S COVID-19 vaccine or a placebo. The CDR3 here is CASSFRSVQETQYF. The CDR3 DNA is TGTGCCAGCAGTTTTAGGAGCGTACAAGAGACCCAGTACTTC.